This T cell receptor beta chain was captured by sequencing in a study of T cell clonotyping in hematopoietic cell transplantation. Broader study findings: Few recipient clonotypes overlapped donors; over 95% were de novo at given depth. Pathologically expanded recipient clonotypes increased progressively from day 30 to day 180 as diversity fell.

Per the germline V gene, CDR1 is LNHDA and CDR2 is SQIVND (reference sequence). CDR3 length: 12 residues. The V end lost 1 base, the J end lost 10 bases, and 10 bases lay between the germline ends. The assay was immunoSEQ multiplex PCR, and TCRdb's table has in-frame clones only and misses some. The table includes about 14,000 clones, less than 98% detected once. As to this clone: Its antigen is unidentified.

This clonotype was obtained from a female patient aged 50 to 60 who had an allogeneic stem cell transplant from an unrelated donor, so T cells may come from the graft donor. Some clones in this sample may be carry-over from other donors' samples. The sequencing used peripheral blood mononuclear cells, collected 30 days after allogeneic stem cell transplant. The V call is TRBV19, the J call TRBJ1-1; D remains ambiguous. CDR3 DNA: TGTGCCAGTAGTATAGCCCCAGGAGGAGCTTTCTTT. Its translation is CASSIAPGGAFF. The whole variable domain, filled in from reference TRBV19 and TRBJ1-1, reads DGGITQSPKYLFRKEGQNVTLSCEQNLNHDAMYWYRQDPGQGLRLIYYSQIVNDFQKGDIAEGYSVSREKKESFPLTVTSAQKNPTAFYLCASSIAPGGAFFGQGTRLTVV.